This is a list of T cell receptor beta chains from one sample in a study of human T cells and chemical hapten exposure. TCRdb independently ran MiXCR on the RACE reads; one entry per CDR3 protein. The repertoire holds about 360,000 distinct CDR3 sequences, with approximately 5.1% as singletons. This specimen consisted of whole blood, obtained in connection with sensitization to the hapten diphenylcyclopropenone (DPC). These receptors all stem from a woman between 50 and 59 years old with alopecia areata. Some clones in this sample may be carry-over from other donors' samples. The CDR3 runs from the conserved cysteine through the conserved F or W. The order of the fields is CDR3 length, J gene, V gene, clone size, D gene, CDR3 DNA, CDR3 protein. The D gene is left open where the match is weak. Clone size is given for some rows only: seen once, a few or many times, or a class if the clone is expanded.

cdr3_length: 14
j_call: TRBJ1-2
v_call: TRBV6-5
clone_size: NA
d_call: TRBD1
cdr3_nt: TGTGCCAGCAGTTTGGACAGGGAATACTATGGCTACACCTTC
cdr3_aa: CASSLDREYYGYTF

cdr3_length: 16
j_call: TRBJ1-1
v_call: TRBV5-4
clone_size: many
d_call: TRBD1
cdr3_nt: TGTGCCAGCAGTTTACGAGGACAGGGGGTGAACACTGAAGCTTTCTTT
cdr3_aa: CASSLRGQGVNTEAFF

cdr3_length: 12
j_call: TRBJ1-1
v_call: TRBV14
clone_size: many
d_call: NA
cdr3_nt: TGTGCCAGCAGCCCCCGTAACTCTGAAGCTTTCTTT
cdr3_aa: CASSPRNSEAFF

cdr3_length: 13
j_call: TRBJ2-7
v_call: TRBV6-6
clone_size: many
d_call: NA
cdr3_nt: TGTGCCAGCTCCCTGGGGCCCCCCTACGAGCAGTACTTC
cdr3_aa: CASSLGPPYEQYF

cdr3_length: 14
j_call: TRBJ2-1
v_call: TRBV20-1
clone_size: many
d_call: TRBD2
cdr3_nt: TGCAGTGCGCCGGGACTAGCGGGAGCCAATGAGCAGTTCTTC
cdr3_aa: CSAPGLAGANEQFF

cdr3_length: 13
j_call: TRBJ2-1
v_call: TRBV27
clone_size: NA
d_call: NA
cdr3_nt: TGTGCCAGCAGTCCCGGGACGTTACATGAGCAGTTCTTC
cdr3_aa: CASSPGTLHEQFF

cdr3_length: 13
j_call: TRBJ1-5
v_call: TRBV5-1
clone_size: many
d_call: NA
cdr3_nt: TGCGCCAGCAGCGGACGGACGGGGGGGCCCCAGCATTTT
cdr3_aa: CASSGRTGGPQHF

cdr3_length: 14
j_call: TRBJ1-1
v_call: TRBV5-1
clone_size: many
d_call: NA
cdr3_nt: TGCGCCAGCAGTGAGCAGGGAGTGAACACTGAAGCTTTCTTT
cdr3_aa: CASSEQGVNTEAFF

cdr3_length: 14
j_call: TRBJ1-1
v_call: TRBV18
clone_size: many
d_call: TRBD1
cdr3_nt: TGTGCCAGCTCACCACCGAACAGGGGCACTGAAGCTTTCTTT
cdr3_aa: CASSPPNRGTEAFF

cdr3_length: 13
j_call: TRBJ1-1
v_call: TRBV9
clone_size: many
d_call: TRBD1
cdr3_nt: TGTGCCAGCAGCGGGACAGGGAGCACTGAAGCTTTCTTT
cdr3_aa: CASSGTGSTEAFF

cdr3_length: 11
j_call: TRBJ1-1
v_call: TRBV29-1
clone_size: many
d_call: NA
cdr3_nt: TGCAGCGCAAAGCAGAACACTGAAGCTTTCTTT
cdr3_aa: CSAKQNTEAFF

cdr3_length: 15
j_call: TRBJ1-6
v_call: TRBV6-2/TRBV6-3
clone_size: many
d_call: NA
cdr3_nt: TGTGCCAGCAGTTCGCAGCCCGGACGTAATTCACCCCTCCACTTT
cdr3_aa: CASSSQPGRNSPLHF

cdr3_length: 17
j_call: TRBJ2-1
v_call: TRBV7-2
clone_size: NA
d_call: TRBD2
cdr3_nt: TGCGCCAGCAGAAGGGACCGAGCGGGAGTTCGGTCCAATGAGCAGTTCTTC
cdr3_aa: CASRRDRAGVRSNEQFF

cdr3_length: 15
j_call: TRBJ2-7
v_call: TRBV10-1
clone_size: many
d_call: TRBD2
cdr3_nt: TGCGCCAGCAGTGCAATAGCGGGATCGTCGGCCGAGCAGTACTTC
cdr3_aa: CASSAIAGSSAEQYF

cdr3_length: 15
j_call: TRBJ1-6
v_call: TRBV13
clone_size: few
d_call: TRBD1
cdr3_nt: TGTGCCAGCAGTAAGGGACAGCCTAATAATTCACCCCTCCACTTT
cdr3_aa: CASSKGQPNNSPLHF

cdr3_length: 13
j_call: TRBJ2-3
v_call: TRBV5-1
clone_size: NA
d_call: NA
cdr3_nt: TGCGCCAGCAGATCCGACAGAGCCGATACGCAGTATTTT
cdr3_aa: CASRSDRADTQYF

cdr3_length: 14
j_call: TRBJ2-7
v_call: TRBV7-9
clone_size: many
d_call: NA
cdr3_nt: TGTGCCAGCGCCGTCGGCAGGGACTCCTACGAGCAGTACTTC
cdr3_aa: CASAVGRDSYEQYF

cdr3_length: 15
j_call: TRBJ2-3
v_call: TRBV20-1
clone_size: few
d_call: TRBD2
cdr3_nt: TGCAGTGCCTTATCGCCTAGCGGGAGCACAGATACGCAGTATTTT
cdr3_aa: CSALSPSGSTDTQYF

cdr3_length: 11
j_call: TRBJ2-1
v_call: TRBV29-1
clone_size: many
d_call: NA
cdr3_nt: TGCAGCGTTGGAGGACAGAATGAGCAGTTCTTC
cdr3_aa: CSVGGQNEQFF

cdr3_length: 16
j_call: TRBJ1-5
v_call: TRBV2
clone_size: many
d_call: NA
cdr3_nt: TGTGCCAGCAGTGAAGACAGGGCATATAGCAATCAGCCCCAGCATTTT
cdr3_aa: CASSEDRAYSNQPQHF

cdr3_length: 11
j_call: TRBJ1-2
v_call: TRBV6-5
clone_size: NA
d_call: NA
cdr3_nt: TGTGCCAGCAGTAACATAGATGGCTACACCTTC
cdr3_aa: CASSNIDGYTF

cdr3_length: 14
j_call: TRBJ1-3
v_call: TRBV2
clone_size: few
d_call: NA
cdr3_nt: TGTGCCAGCAGTGAGGGCTCCTCTGGAAACACCATATATTTT
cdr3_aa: CASSEGSSGNTIYF

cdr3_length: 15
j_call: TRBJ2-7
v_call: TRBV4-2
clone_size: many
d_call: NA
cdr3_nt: TGTGCCAGCAGCCCCACAGGGCGGGGCACCTACGAGCAGTACTTC
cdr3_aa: CASSPTGRGTYEQYF

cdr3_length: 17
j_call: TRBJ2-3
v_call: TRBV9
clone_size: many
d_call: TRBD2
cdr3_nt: TGTGCCAGCAGCGTGCAACTAGCGGGAGGGCCAGAAGATACGCAGTATTTT
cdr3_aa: CASSVQLAGGPEDTQYF